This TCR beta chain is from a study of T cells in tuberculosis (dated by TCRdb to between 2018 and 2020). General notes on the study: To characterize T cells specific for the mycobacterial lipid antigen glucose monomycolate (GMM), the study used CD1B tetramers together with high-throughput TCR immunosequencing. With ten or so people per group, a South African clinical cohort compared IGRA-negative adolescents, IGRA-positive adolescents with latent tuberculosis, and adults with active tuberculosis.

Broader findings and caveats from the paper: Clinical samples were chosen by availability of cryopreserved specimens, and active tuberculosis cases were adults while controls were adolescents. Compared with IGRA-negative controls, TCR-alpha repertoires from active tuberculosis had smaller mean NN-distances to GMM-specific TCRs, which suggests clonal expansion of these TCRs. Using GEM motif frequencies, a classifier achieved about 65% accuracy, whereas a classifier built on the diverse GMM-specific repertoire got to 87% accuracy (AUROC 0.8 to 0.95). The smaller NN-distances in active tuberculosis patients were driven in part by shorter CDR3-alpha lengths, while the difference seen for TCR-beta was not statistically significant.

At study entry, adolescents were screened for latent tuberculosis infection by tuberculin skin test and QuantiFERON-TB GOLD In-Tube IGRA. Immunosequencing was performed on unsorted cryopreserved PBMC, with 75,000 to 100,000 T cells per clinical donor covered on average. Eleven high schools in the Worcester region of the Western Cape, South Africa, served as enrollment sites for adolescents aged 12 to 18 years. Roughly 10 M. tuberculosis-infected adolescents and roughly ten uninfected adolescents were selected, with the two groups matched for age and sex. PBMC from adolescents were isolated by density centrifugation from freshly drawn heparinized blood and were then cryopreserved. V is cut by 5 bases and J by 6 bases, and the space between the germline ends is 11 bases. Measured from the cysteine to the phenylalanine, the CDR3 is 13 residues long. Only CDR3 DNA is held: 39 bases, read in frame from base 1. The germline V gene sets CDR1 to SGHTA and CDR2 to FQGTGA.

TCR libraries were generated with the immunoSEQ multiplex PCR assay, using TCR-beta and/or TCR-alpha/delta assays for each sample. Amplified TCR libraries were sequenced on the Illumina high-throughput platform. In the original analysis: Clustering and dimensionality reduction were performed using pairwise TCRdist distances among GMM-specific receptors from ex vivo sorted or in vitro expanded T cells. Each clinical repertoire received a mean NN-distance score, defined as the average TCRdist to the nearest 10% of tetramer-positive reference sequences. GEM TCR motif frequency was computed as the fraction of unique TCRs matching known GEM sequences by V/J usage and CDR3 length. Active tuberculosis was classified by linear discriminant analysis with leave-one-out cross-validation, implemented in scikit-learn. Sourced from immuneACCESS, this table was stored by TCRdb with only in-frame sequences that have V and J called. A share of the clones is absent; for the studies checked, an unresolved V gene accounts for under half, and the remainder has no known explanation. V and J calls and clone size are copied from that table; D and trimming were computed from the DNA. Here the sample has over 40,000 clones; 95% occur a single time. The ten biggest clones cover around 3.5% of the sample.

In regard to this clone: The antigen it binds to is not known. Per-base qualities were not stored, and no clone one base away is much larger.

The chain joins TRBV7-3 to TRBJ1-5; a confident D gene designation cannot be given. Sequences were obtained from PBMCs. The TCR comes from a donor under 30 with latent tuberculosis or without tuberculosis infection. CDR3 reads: CASSPKSGQPQHF. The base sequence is TGTGCCAGCAGCCCAAAATCGGGTCAGCCCCAGCATTTT.